These 5 T cell receptor beta chains came from one sample sequenced in a study of T cells in Graves' hyperthyroidism and ophthalmopathy (dated by TCRdb to the late 2010s). The library was produced with multiplex PCR. The instrument was an Illumina HiSeq 2000. The TCR beta CDR3 regions were amplified from RNA transcripts. A first-round RT-PCR of the TCR CDR3 used the HTBI primer set with the Qiagen OneStep RT-PCR kit. The public sequencing data were trimmed at Q25 with fastp and processed into clonotypes with MiXCR by TCRdb, which kept only in-frame beta chains. When rows share a CDR3 protein, they turn into one entry using the most common DNA and genes. The sample table records 730,000 or so distinct CDR3 sequences; 18% of these occur just once. The top ten clones comprise approximately 16% of the sample. Sequences were obtained from blood. These receptors were obtained from a woman aged 45-65 years with Graves' hyperthyroidism that later progressed to Graves' ophthalmopathy.

In this sample, this clonotype turned up a few times. CDR3 DNA sequence: TGCAGTGCTACAGGGGATGAAGATTCACCCCTCCACTTT. Amino acids: CSATGDEDSPLHF. The chain uses TRBV20-1 and TRBJ1-6, with D tentatively TRBD1 (6 bases). Trimming stripped 4 bases from V and 8 bases from J, with 12 bases between. This CDR3 spans 13 amino acids. Germline CDR1 and CDR2: DFQATT and SNEGSKA (reference sequence).

This chain uses TRBV6-4 with TRBJ2-3; no firm D call. The CDR3 covers 13 residues. The V and J ends lost 2 bases and 3 bases respectively, with 6 bases between them. Germline CDR1 reads MRHNA; CDR2 reads SNTAGT. CDR3 DNA: TGTGCCAGCAGTGACCGCCGGACAGATACGCAGTATTTT. It specifies CASSDRRTDTQYF.

V usage is TRBV6-1 and J usage is TRBJ1-5; D perhaps matches TRBD1 (6 bases). V was trimmed by 5 bases and J by 2 bases, leaving 13 bases between them. CDR3 length: 15 amino acids. Per the germline V gene, CDR1 is MNHNS and CDR2 is SASEGT. CDR3 residues: CASSPQGRGNQPQHF. Written as DNA, the CDR3 is TGTGCCAGCAGTCCACAGGGACGCGGCAATCAGCCCCAGCATTTT.

This clonotype was seen a handful of times. CDR3 sequence (DNA): TGCGCCAGCAGCTTGGCGGCGGTTGAAGAGACCCAGTACTTC. It codes for CASSLAAVEETQYF. V is TRBV5-1 and J is TRBJ2-5; D is ambiguous. Germline V gene data show CDR1 as SGHRS and CDR2 as YFSETQ. The CDR3 is made up of 14 amino acids. The V end lost 0 bases, the J end lost 3 bases, and 9 bases lay between the germline ends.

Regarding this clonotype: One end of the junction varies from germline; a read error may be responsible. The rearrangement uses TRBV5-1 and TRBJ1-4; tentatively, D is TRBD1 (6 bases). CDR1 and CDR2 from the germline V gene are SGHRS and YFSETQ. The CDR3 loop spans 13 amino acids. The chain's CDR3 is CASSLGTFEKLFF. The CDR3 nucleotides read TGTGCCAGCAGTCTAGGGACATTTGAAAAACTGTTTTTT. The variable domain in full, with the rest retrieved from reference TRBV5-1 and TRBJ1-4, is KAGVTQTPRYLIKTRGQQVTLSCSPISGHRSVSWYQQTPGQGLQFLFEYFSETQRNKGNFPGRFSGRQFSNSRSEMNVSTLELGDSALYLCASSLGTFEKLFFGSGTQLSVL.